The rows below give T cell receptor beta chains drawn from one sample of a study of T-cell reconstitution after alpha-beta-depleted transplantation in children. TCRdb reprocessed the PCR reads with MiXCR, giving one entry per CDR3 protein. The repertoire has about 500,000 distinct CDR3 sequences, less than 35% of them found once; the top ten carry around 2.3%. The sample was PBMCs from the stem cell graft donor, taken from the stem cell graft. The receptors come from a human donor who donated a stem cell graft to a child with aplastic anemia. The CDR3 runs from the conserved cysteine through the conserved F or W. The D gene is left open where the match is weak.

V gene	D gene	J gene	CDR3 length	CDR3 protein
TRBV7-3	TRBD2	TRBJ2-1	21	CASSLTPGQGKPGLADNEQFF
TRBV12-3/TRBV12-4	-	TRBJ1-4	14	CASSLSQGSEKLFF
TRBV20-1	-	TRBJ2-7	12	CSAPDYSYEQYF
TRBV11-1	TRBD1	TRBJ1-5	16	CASSSGTGGRSQPQHF
TRBV6-1	-	TRBJ1-5	13	CASRRTGHQPQHF
TRBV12-3/TRBV12-4	TRBD2	TRBJ2-7	14	CASRIAGGGSEQYF
TRBV4-3	-	TRBJ2-5	13	CASSQDQEETQYF
TRBV29-1	-	TRBJ2-3	13	CSVEPGSTDTQYF
TRBV28	-	TRBJ2-3	15	CASSLGSQGRDTQYF
TRBV5-1	TRBD1	TRBJ1-2	13	CASSHRGPVGYTF
TRBV19	-	TRBJ2-3	13	CASSRRNRDTQYF
TRBV24-1	TRBD1	TRBJ1-1	14	CATSDRGGDTEAFF
TRBV5-1	TRBD1	TRBJ1-2	14	CASSPGGTVYGYTF
TRBV20-1	-	TRBJ2-2	13	CSARATNTGELFF
TRBV29-1	-	TRBJ1-1	13	CSVAIDQITEAFF
TRBV27	TRBD2	TRBJ2-3	16	CASSSLLAASTDTQYF
TRBV5-1	-	TRBJ1-2	16	CASSPQGQLTSYGYTF
TRBV29-1	-	TRBJ2-4	12	CSVRPGKNIQYF
TRBV30	-	TRBJ1-5	14	CACSRDTGNQPQHF
TRBV12-3/TRBV12-4	TRBD1	TRBJ1-5	16	CASSSRQGVSNQPQHF